The 17 T cell receptor beta chains presented below share a single source sample, sequenced in a study of T cells in Graves' hyperthyroidism and ophthalmopathy. RNA transcripts provided the source from which TCR beta CDR3 regions were amplified. The HTBI primer set was used in a first-round RT-PCR of the TCR CDR3. TCRdb analysed the multiplex PCR reads with MiXCR anew, one entry per CDR3 protein. The repertoire holds 300,000 to 400,000 distinct CDR3 sequences, with about 20% as singletons. The sequenced material came from blood. The receptors stem from a woman aged 50 to 65 with Graves' hyperthyroidism.

This clonotype was recorded a few times. The genes are TRBV29-1 and TRBJ1-4, with unresolved D. V lost 4 bases to trimming and J lost 5 bases, with 5 bases between them. This CDR3 has 11 residues. Germline V gives CDR1 SQVTM, CDR2 ANQGSEA. CDR3 sequence: CSVGRNEKLFF. The CDR3 DNA reads as TGCAGCGTTGGCAGGAATGAAAAACTGTTTTTT.

In this sample, this clonotype turned up a few times. The chain uses TRBV19 and TRBJ2-5; 11 bases map to TRBD1. From germline, CDR1 is LNHDA and CDR2 SQIVND (reference sequence). V lost 6 bases to trimming and J lost 5 bases; unmatched junction nucleotides: 5. The CDR3 is made up of 14 amino acids. Here the CDR3 DNA reads TGTGCCAGTAGCCAAGGACAGGGGGCGGAGACCCAGTACTTC. Translated: CASSQGQGAETQYF. The full variable domain, its missing parts supplied by reference TRBV19 and TRBJ2-5, is DGGITQSPKYLFRKEGQNVTLSCEQNLNHDAMYWYRQDPGQGLRLIYYSQIVNDFQKGDIAEGYSVSREKKESFPLTVTSAQKNPTAFYLCASSQGQGAETQYFGPGTRLLVL.

This clonotype was found many times. Germline and junction disagree at one end, which may indicate a read error. The chain joins TRBV27 to TRBJ1-1; D is possibly TRBD1 (6 bases). The CDR3 length is 14 residues. Per germline, CDR1 MNHEY and CDR2 SMNVEV (reference sequence). The CDR3 loop is CASSLYGGQTEAFF. CDR3 in DNA: TGTGCCAGCAGCTTATATGGGGGGCAGACTGAAGCTTTCTTT.

This clonotype was seen only a few times. This chain uses TRBV30 with TRBJ2-3; D gene uncertain. Deletions cut 3 bases from V and 0 bases from J, with 7 bases between. Germline lookup yields CDR1 GTSNPN and CDR2 SVGIG (reference sequence). The CDR3 loop spans 13 amino acids. The CDR3 DNA is TGTGCCTGGAGAAACCCTAGCACAGATACGCAGTATTTT. It encodes CAWRNPSTDTQYF.

J is TRBJ1-4 and V is TRBV27; D is possibly TRBD1 (5 bases). CDR1 MNHEY and CDR2 SMNVEV come from the germline V gene (reference sequence). This CDR3 is 15 amino acids long. Trimming cost V 5 bases and J 11 bases, with 21 bases left between them. In nucleotides, the CDR3 is TGTGCCAGCAGTCCAGGGACGGCCCTCTGGGAGAAACTGTTTTTT. This sequence encodes CASSPGTALWEKLFF. Full variable domain (rest looked up from reference TRBV27 and TRBJ1-4): EAQVTQNPRYLITVTGKKLTVTCSQNMNHEYMSWYRQDPGLGLRQIYYSMNVEVTDKGDVPEGYKVSRKEKRNFPLILESPSPNQTSLYFCASSPGTALWEKLFFGSGTQLSVL.

The rearrangement joins TRBV20-1 to TRBJ1-4; D uncertain. The ends were cut back, 1 base at V and 8 bases at J, with 14 bases in the middle. CDR3 length equals 14 residues. CDR1 and CDR2 from the germline V gene are DFQATT and SNEGSKA (reference sequence). CDR3 amino acids: CSARANDVGEKLFF. The CDR3 bases are TGCAGTGCTAGAGCCAACGATGTGGGGGAAAAACTGTTTTTT.

This clonotype was counted ten times or more. For the CDR3, the DNA is TGTGCCATCAGTGATGAGACTGAGCAGTTCTTC. Residues: CAISDETEQFF. The chain has TRBV10-3 and TRBJ2-1; D is ambiguous. CDR1 ENHRY and CDR2 SYGVKD come from the germline V gene. V lost 3 bases to trimming and J lost 9 bases, with 6 bases between them. The CDR3 length is 11 residues.

This clonotype was detected ten times or more. The chain employs TRBV6-2 or TRBV6-3 and TRBJ1-5; 8 bases align to TRBD1. CDR3 length: 16 residues. Germline V CDR1 and CDR2: MNHEY, SVGEGT. V gave up 6 bases and J gave up 0 bases; unmatched junction bases: 7. CDR3 protein: CASRNAGQVSNQPQHF. The CDR3 DNA is TGTGCCAGCAGAAACGCGGGACAGGTTAGCAATCAGCCCCAGCATTTT.

As DNA, the CDR3 is TGTGCCAGCTCGGTAGGACCCGATAATTCACCCCTCCACTTT. This encodes CASSVGPDNSPLHF. The genes are TRBV28 and TRBJ1-6; D is unresolved. V lost 8 bases to trimming and J lost 5 bases, with 13 bases between them. There are 14 residues in the CDR3. CDR1 is MDHEN, CDR2 SYDVKM, per germline.

This clonotype was seen a few times. The V gene is TRBV5-1, the J gene TRBJ1-2; D not resolved. Germline values: CDR1 SGHRS, CDR2 YFSETQ. V shed 1 base and J shed 3 bases, with 10 bases lying between them. CDR3 length: 14 amino acids. The CDR3 bases are TGCGCCAGCAGCTTGCAGGCAGTCGACTATGGCTACACCTTC. This sequence encodes CASSLQAVDYGYTF.

With respect to this clonotype: One junction end disagrees with the germline gene, perhaps due to a read error. This chain joins TRBV19 and TRBJ1-5; tentative D call: TRBD1 (6 bases). The CDR3 has 14 residues. Germline V gives CDR1 LNHDA, CDR2 SQIVND (reference sequence). The CDR3 loop reads CASSRQDAYQPRHF. The CDR3 nucleotides read TGTGCCAGTAGTCGACAGGACGCCTATCAGCCCCGGCATTTT.

This clonotype was detected only a few times. J is TRBJ2-5 and V is TRBV20-1; tentatively, D is TRBD2 (6 bases). V was shortened by 4 bases and J by 1 base, with 31 bases between the two germline ends. The CDR3 length is 20 residues. CDR1 DFQATT and CDR2 SNEGSKA come from the germline V gene (reference sequence). The CDR3 DNA reads TGCAGTGCTACTAACTTCTGGACAAGCGGTGGCGGGACCGGCCAAGAGACCCAGTACTTC. Its translation: CSATNFWTSGGGTGQETQYF.

In its sample, this clonotype was seen a few times. This may be a read error: a much more frequent sequence differs by one nucleotide. The J gene is TRBJ2-1, the V gene TRBV2, with a possible D match to TRBD2 (6 bases). Trimming took off 6 bases at V and 5 bases at J, with 26 bases between the two ends. The CDR3 has 18 amino acids. CDR1 is SNHLY, CDR2 FYNNEI, per germline. In DNA form, the CDR3 reads TGTGCCAGCAGCACTCTTGAGGGTTCGGGACTCCAACACAATGAGCAGTTCTTC. It codes for CASSTLEGSGLQHNEQFF. Complete variable domain (other parts from reference TRBV2 and TRBJ2-1): EPEVTQTPSHQVTQMGQEVILRCVPISNHLYFYWYRQILGQKVEFLVSFYNNEISEKSEIFDDQFSVERPDGSNFTLKIRSTKLEDSAMYFCASSTLEGSGLQHNEQFFGPGTRLTVL.

The chain carries TRBV28 and TRBJ2-5; TRBD1 is a possible D gene (5 bases). This CDR3 region has 11 residues. Germline V gene data show CDR1 as MDHEN and CDR2 as SYDVKM. V dropped 2 bases and J dropped 12 bases, with 10 bases sitting between them. The CDR3 DNA reads TGTGCCAGCAGTTTAATGGGCAGGGAGTACTTC. Translation gives CASSLMGREYF. The variable domain in full, completed from reference TRBV28 and TRBJ2-5, reads DVKVTQSSRYLVKRTGEKVFLECVQDMDHENMFWYRQDPGLGLRLIYFSYDVKMKEKGDIPEGYSVSREKKERFSLILESASTNQTSMYLCASSLMGREYFGPGTRLLVL.

This clonotype has a count of ten or more. V gene TRBV18 combines with J gene TRBJ2-1; perhaps TRBD2 as D (6 bases). Germline lookup yields CDR1 KGHSH and CDR2 LQKENI. Trimming shortened V by 2 bases and J by 3 bases, and 11 bases separated the two germline ends. The CDR3 loop spans 15 amino acids. CDR3 loop: CASSPGGGDYNEQFF. For the CDR3, the DNA is TGTGCCAGCTCACCAGGAGGAGGGGACTACAATGAGCAGTTCTTC.

In its sample, this clonotype was seen many times. The V gene is TRBV2, the J gene TRBJ2-4; D is uncertain. Germline V CDR1 and CDR2: SNHLY, FYNNEI. The CDR3 sequence is 16 residues long. V dropped 3 bases and J dropped 3 bases, with 15 bases sitting between them. CDR3 bases: TGTGCCAGCAGTGATTTAGGCCGAGGCGGCAAAAACATTCAGTACTTC. Its translation: CASSDLGRGGKNIQYF.

Comments on this clonotype: This may arise from a read error, as a much more abundant clone is one base away. Lacking the conserved final phenylalanine or tryptophan, this CDR3 likely reflects a read error. V is TRBV20-1 and J is TRBJ2-2; tentative D call: TRBD1 (6 bases). Germline V lookup: CDR1 DFQATT, CDR2 SNEGSKA (reference sequence). This CDR3 has 15 amino acids. With 0 bases removed from V and 4 bases from J, the gap between germline ends came to 12 bases. DNA for the CDR3: TGCAGTGCTAGAGACGACAGGTCGAGCACCGGGGAGCTGTTTTCT. Translated: CSARDDRSSTGELFS.